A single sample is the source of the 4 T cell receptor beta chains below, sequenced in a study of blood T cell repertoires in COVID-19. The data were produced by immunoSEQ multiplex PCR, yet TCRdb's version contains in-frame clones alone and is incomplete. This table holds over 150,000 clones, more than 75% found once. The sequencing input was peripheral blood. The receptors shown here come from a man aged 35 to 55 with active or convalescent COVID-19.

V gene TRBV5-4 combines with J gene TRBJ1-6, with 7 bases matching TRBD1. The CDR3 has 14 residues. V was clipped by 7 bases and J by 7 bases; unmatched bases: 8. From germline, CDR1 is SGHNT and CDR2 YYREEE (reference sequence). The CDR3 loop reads CASGNRDSNSPLHF. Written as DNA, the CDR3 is TGTGCCAGCGGCAACCGGGACAGCAATTCACCCCTCCACTTT.

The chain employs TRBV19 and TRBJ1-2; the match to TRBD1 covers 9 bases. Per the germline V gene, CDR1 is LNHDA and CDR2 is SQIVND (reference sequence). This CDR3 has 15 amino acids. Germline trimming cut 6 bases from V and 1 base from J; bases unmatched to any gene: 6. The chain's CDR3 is CASRAGTGNNYGYTF. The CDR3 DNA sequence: TGTGCCAGTAGGGCCGGGACAGGGAATAACTATGGCTACACCTTC.

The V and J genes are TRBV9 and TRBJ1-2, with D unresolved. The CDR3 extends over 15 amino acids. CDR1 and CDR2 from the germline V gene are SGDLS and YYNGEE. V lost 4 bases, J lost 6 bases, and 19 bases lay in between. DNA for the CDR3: TGTGCCAGCAGCAGAGACATGAGGGTAGGAGATGGCTACACCTTC. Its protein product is CASSRDMRVGDGYTF.

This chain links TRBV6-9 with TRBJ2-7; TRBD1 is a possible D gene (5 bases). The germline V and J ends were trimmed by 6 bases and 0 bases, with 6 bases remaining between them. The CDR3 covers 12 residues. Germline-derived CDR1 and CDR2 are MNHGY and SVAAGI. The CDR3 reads CASSTGSYEQYF. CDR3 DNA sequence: TGTGCCAGCAGCACAGGCTCCTACGAGCAGTACTTC.